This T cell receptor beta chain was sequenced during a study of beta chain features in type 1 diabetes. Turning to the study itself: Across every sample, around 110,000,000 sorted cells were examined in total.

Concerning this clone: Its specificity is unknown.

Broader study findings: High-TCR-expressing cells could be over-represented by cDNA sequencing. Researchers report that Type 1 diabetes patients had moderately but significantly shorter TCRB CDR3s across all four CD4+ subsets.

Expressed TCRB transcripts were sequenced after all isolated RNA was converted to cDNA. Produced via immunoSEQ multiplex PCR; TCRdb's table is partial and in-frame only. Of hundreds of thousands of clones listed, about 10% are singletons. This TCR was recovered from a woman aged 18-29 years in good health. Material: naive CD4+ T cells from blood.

DNA for the CDR3: TGTGCCAGCAGTATACCCCGAGGCGGGGAGCTGTTTTTT. Amino acids: CASSIPRGGELFF. The V call is TRBV6-1, the J call TRBJ2-2, with D unresolved. The V end lost 5 bases, the J end lost 7 bases, and 11 bases lay between the germline ends. The CDR3 spans 13 residues. The germline CDR1 and CDR2 sequences are MNHNS and SASEGT.